This T cell receptor (beta chain) was profiled in a study of cytomegalovirus exposure and HLA in healthy donors. Profiled with immunoSEQ multiplex PCR; TCRdb holds only in-frame clones, not every one. The repertoire holds about 190,000 clones, with around four fifths as singletons. Germline CDR1 reads MGHRA; CDR2 reads YSYEKL. Unmatched junction bases numbered 12, after V lost 0 bases and J lost 9 bases. The CDR3 is 17 residues long. This clone came up a few times. Sequenced input: PBMCs. The receptor was isolated from a man aged 18 to 29 in good health and CMV-seropositive. The chain links TRBV4-1 to TRBJ2-1; 9 nucleotides agree with TRBD2. The CDR3 region has the DNA TGCGCCAGCAGCCAAGATCAGCTAGCGGGGAGGGGGCTTGAGCAGTTCTTC. Protein: CASSQDQLAGRGLEQFF.